The rows below give T cell receptor beta chains drawn from one sample of a study of blood T cell repertoires in COVID-19. TCRdb keeps only in-frame clones here, not all; method: immunoSEQ multiplex PCR. Of under 450,000 clones in the sample, 80% to 90% are singletons; the top ten hold approximately 1.3%. Sequenced input: PBMCs or T cells enriched from blood (not recorded which). These TCRs come from a man aged 25-45 years who had recovered from COVID-19. Both conserved end residues are part of each CDR3.

V: TRBV21-1
J: TRBJ1-5
CDR3: CASSKARQGACYQPQHF

V: TRBV7-9
J: TRBJ1-1
CDR3: CASSFPTGNTEAFF

V: TRBV19
J: TRBJ1-2
CDR3: CASSIAQPQGTGRGYTF

V: TRBV3-1/TRBV3-2
J: TRBJ1-2
CDR3: CASSLGQGPAGYTF

V: TRBV15
J: TRBJ2-2
CDR3: CATSRGAQEGNTGELFF

V: TRBV5-1
J: TRBJ2-1
CDR3: CASSLRFIAGGRNEQFF

V: TRBV7-6
J: TRBJ1-1
CDR3: CASSLKPAGTDTEAFF

V: TRBV7-7
J: TRBJ2-5
CDR3: CASSLITGAPQETQYF

V: TRBV5-1
J: TRBJ1-5
CDR3: CASSPTGDYQPQHF

V: TRBV6-1
J: TRBJ1-3
CDR3: CASSELEVSLSRNTIYF

V: TRBV29-1
J: TRBJ2-1
CDR3: CSVEDLKWRGGNNEQFF

V: TRBV30
J: TRBJ1-2
CDR3: CAWSIGGAYGYTF

V: TRBV3-1/TRBV3-2
J: TRBJ2-7
CDR3: CASSRDVPGSSYEQYF

V: TRBV5-1
J: TRBJ1-6
CDR3: CASSLAEGRGGSPLHF

V: TRBV10-3
J: TRBJ2-1
CDR3: CAISEGTTNEQFF

V: TRBV18
J: TRBJ1-2
CDR3: CASSPRTGEAFGYTF

V: TRBV1
J: TRBJ1-1
CDR3: CTSSQGVRGKGVNTEAFF

V: TRBV3-1/TRBV3-2
J: TRBJ1-6
CDR3: CASMRTANSPLHF

V: TRBV5-4
J: TRBJ2-3
CDR3: CASSLKVAGANTDTQYF

V: TRBV30
J: TRBJ2-3
CDR3: CAWSLGHTDTQYF

V: TRBV27
J: TRBJ1-2
CDR3: CATRTLQGNGYTF

V: TRBV4-1
J: TRBJ1-2
CDR3: CASSQDPGSGYTF

V: TRBV5-1
J: TRBJ2-5
CDR3: CASSSPGGQETQYF

V: TRBV10-3
J: TRBJ1-5
CDR3: CAISESFYGQGQPQHF

V: TRBV5-1
J: TRBJ1-1
CDR3: CASSFSGLDTEAFF

V: TRBV7-6
J: TRBJ2-5
CDR3: CASSLGQGKETQYF

V: TRBV7-5
J: TRBJ1-3
CDR3: CARSPPGVPGNTIYF

V: TRBV19
J: TRBJ1-4
CDR3: CASSMGQGFGKLFF

V: TRBV2
J: TRBJ1-3
CDR3: CASSEDLTGGNTIYF

V: TRBV19
J: TRBJ1-2
CDR3: CASSPQGQSYGYTF

V: TRBV18
J: TRBJ2-5
CDR3: CASSLHETETQYF

V: TRBV12-3/TRBV12-4
J: TRBJ2-7
CDR3: CASSSSGFEQYF